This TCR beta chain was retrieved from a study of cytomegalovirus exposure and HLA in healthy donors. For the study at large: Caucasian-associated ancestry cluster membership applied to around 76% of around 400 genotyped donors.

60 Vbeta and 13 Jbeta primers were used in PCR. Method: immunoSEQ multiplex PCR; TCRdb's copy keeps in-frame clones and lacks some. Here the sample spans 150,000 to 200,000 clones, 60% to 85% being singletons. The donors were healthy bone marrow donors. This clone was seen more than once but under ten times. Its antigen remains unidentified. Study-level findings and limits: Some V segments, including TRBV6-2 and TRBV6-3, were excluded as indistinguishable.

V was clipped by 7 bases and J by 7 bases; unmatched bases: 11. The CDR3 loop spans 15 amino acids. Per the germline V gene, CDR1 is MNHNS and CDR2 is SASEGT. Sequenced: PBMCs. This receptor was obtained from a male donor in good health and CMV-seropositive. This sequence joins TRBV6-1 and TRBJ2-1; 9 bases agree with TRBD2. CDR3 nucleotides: TGTGCCAGCACCTCCAGCGGGGGGCATCTGAATGAGCAGTTCTTC. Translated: CASTSSGGHLNEQFF.